The entry that follows covers one TCR beta chain sequence. This clone turned up a few times. Its cognate antigen has yet to be identified. Base quality data are lacking; no much larger clone is found one base away. For sequencing of the TCRbeta CDR3 region, genomic DNA was extracted from the sorted cells. TCRbeta CDR3 regions were sequenced using the immunoSEQ Assay. TCRdb stores this immuneACCESS table with in-frame sequences only. Part of the clones is absent; in the studies checked, under half of the shortfall reflects unresolved V genes, and no reason is known for the rest. The sample yields some 72,000 clones; less than 85% were counted once. Jointly, the top ten make up roughly 0.5% of the sample. The trial excluded patients who had a history of autoimmune disease or who were on systemic immunosuppression. Peripheral blood for TCR sequencing was drawn from every dose cohort at baseline, at cycle 4 day 1 and at cycle 7 day 1. Samples were obtained from an open-label, multicenter, first-in-human phase I dose-escalation trial of ivuxolimab. Adults with locally advanced or metastatic head and neck squamous cell, hepatocellular, melanoma or renal cell carcinoma were enrolled in the trial. Before TCR sequencing, CD4+ T cells and CD8+ T cells were sorted from peripheral blood as separate populations.

The data belong to a study of OX40 agonist ivuxolimab in advanced cancers. For the study in its entirety: Ivuxolimab, which targeted the costimulatory receptor OX40 (CD134), was an agonistic, fully human IgG2 monoclonal antibody. Intravenous ivuxolimab was administered to patients every 2 weeks at six dose levels: 0.01, 0.1, 0.3, 1.5, 3 and 10 mg/kg. Among the approximately 54 dose-escalation patients, some 20 had hepatocellular carcinoma, 15 melanoma, 9 renal cell carcinoma and 9 head and neck cancer. The dose-escalation cohort was 82.7% male with a mean age of approximately 59 years, ranging from about 20 to 80. Patients were allowed to have had prior anti-PD-1, anti-PD-L1 or anti-CTLA-4 therapy, and approximately 40% of the dose-escalation patients had been treated with checkpoint inhibitors. Partial responses were achieved by three dose-escalation patients, of whom one had hepatocellular carcinoma and two had cutaneous melanoma. The point of sequencing TCRbeta in the periphery was to test whether ivuxolimab changed TCR sequence diversity and drove clonal T-cell expansion. The monotherapy dose-escalation portion (N of about 50 patients) of the phase I ivuxolimab trial is reported in the paper.

Paper-wide results and their limitations: At doses of 0.1 to 3.0 mg/kg, clonal expansion of both CD4+ and CD8+ blood T cells was observed from baseline to week 6. Low levels of normalized T-cell clonal expansion were also seen in some patients who did not respond. Which antigens the clonally expanded peripheral T cells were specific for was not determined. In the 0.1-3.0 mg/kg groups, partial responders had among the lowest normalized peripheral clonal expansion, particularly in CD8+ T cells. After ivuxolimab, more expanded clones were found on average in CD8+ T cells than in CD4+ T cells.

The CDR1 and CDR2 encoded by the germline V gene are KGHSH and LQKENI. V ends up 2 bases short and J 5 bases short, with an unmatched junction base count of 6. The CDR3 starts with the cysteine, ends with the phenylalanine, and has 15 residues. The kept DNA is CDR3 alone, 45 bases in frame from the first base. The sample here was CD4+ or CD8+ T cells sorted from blood, taken in a trial of the OX40 agonist ivuxolimab. In this chain, TRBV18 is recombined with TRBJ2-7; TRBD2 fits 10 bases in the junction. The receptor's source is an adult with an advanced solid tumor such as melanoma, head and neck, liver or kidney cancer. The nucleotides read TGTGCCAGCTCACCAGGGACTAGCGAGAGGAACGAGCAGTACTTC. It is translated as CASSPGTSERNEQYF.